Each of the 32 T cell receptor beta chains below was sequenced from the same sample in a study of shared clonotypes between healthy human individuals. The table came from immunoSEQ multiplex PCR; TCRdb's copy has only in-frame clones and leaves some out. The sample consists of 2 million to 2.5 million clones, 80% to 95% of them appearing once. Sample: naive CD4+ T cells from PBMCs. The subset is: CD45RA+ positively selected. Source of these receptors: a man between 18 and 35 years old in good health. Some clones in this sample may be carry-over from other donors' samples.

The chain carries TRBV6-5 and TRBJ2-7; TRBD1 aligns across 7 bases. V lost 7 bases to trimming and J lost 2 bases; unmatched junction nucleotides: 8. The CDR3 is 14 residues long. The germline CDR1 and CDR2 sequences are MNHEY and SVGAGI. The CDR3 nucleotides are TGTGCCAGCACCTACAGGGGACCCCCCTACGAGCAGTACTTC. It is translated as CASTYRGPPYEQYF.

Points on this clone: The sample carries other DNA sequences with the same CDR3. This sequence joins TRBV28 and TRBJ2-3, with D perhaps being TRBD1 or TRBD2 (5 bases each). This CDR3 has 14 amino acids. Per germline, CDR1 MDHEN and CDR2 SYDVKM. Trimming removed 4 bases at V and 2 bases at J, with 10 bases between. The CDR3 here is CASSSPGLTDTQYF. CDR3 sequence (DNA): TGTGCCAGCAGTTCTCCGGGGCTCACAGATACGCAGTATTTT.

This rearrangement joins TRBV21-1 to TRBJ1-5. TRBV21-1 is listed as a pseudogene. The CDR3 length is 15 residues. CDR3 protein: CASPRRRGGNQPQHF. The CDR3 bases are TGTGCCAGCCCCCGCCGACGGGGCGGCAATCAGCCCCAGCATTTT.

The rearrangement joins TRBV19 to TRBJ2-5, with 8 nucleotides matching TRBD1. Germline V lookup: CDR1 LNHDA, CDR2 SQIVND (reference sequence). The V and J ends lost 6 bases and 7 bases, in that order; junction bases with no gene match: 7. This CDR3 is 13 amino acids long. This CDR3 reads CASSRDRGGTQYF. The DNA of the CDR3 is TGTGCCAGTAGCCGAGACAGGGGAGGGACCCAGTACTTC.

CDR3 region: CASSELAGEGVDEQYF. The DNA for the CDR3 is TGTGCCAGCAGTGAGCTAGCGGGGGAGGGGGTTGACGAGCAGTACTTC. J is TRBJ2-7 and V is TRBV25-1; 10 bases fit TRBD2. Losses at the gene ends were 3 bases for V and 5 bases for J; bases not matched to a gene: 10. CDR3 size: 16 residues. The germline gives CDR1 MGHDK, CDR2 SYGVNS.

The chain links TRBV7-9 to TRBJ2-1, with 8 bases aligning to TRBD2. After removal of 5 bases from V and 3 bases from J, the junction contained 0 bases not matched to a gene. The CDR3 runs to 13 residues. Germline loops: CDR1 SEHNR, CDR2 FQNEAQ (reference sequence). Here the CDR3 DNA reads TGTGCCAGCAGCCGGGGGGGCTACAATGAGCAGTTCTTC. As protein: CASSRGGYNEQFF.

The rearrangement uses TRBV14 and TRBJ1-4; TRBD1 agrees at 8 bases. This CDR3 region has 16 residues. Looked up from germline, CDR1 is SGHDN and CDR2 is FVKESK. After removal of 3 bases from V and 4 bases from J, the junction contained 7 bases not matched to a gene. CDR3 sequence reads: CASSHQGQGHNEKLFF. CDR3 sequence (DNA): TGTGCCAGCAGCCACCAAGGACAGGGACATAATGAAAAACTGTTTTTT.

The chain carries TRBV27 and TRBJ2-2; possible D gene TRBD2, 6 bases. V was trimmed by 4 bases and J by 7 bases, leaving 16 bases between them. The CDR3 spans 15 residues. Germline lookup yields CDR1 MNHEY and CDR2 SMNVEV (reference sequence). CDR3 sequence: CASSSELRGNGELFF. DNA for the CDR3: TGTGCCAGCAGTTCCGAACTCCGGGGGAACGGGGAGCTGTTTTTT.

This clone was recorded only once. The chain employs TRBV7-8 and TRBJ2-7; TRBD2 matches at 12 bases. With 2 bases clipped from V and 5 bases from J, the junction kept 7 bases outside the gene matches. The CDR3 has 16 amino acids. Germline CDR1 SGHVS, CDR2 FQNEAQ. The chain's CDR3 is CASSLFLAGGPHEQYF. The CDR3 DNA follows: TGTGCCAGCAGCTTATTCCTAGCGGGAGGGCCCCACGAGCAGTACTTC.

This chain links TRBV9 with TRBJ2-7, with 12 bases aligning to TRBD1. This CDR3 comprises 15 residues. Per the germline V gene, CDR1 is SGDLS and CDR2 is YYNGEE. The ends lost 3 bases at V and 2 bases at J; junction bases unmatched: 3. The CDR3 loop reads CASSGDRGPAYEQYF. In DNA form, the CDR3 reads TGTGCCAGCAGCGGGGACAGGGGGCCGGCCTACGAGCAGTACTTC. Full variable domain (outside the CDR3, taken from reference TRBV9 and TRBJ2-7): DSGVTQTPKHLITATGQRVTLRCSPRSGDLSVYWYQQSLDQGLQFLIQYYNGEERAKGNILERFSAQQFPDLHSELNLSSLELGDSALYFCASSGDRGPAYEQYFGPGTRLTVT.

The V gene is TRBV20-1, the J gene TRBJ2-7, with D unresolved. Trimming cost V 0 bases and J 6 bases, with 6 bases left between them. Germline loops: CDR1 DFQATT, CDR2 SNEGSKA (reference sequence). This CDR3 comprises 11 residues. The CDR3 is CSARDLAEQYF. The CDR3 DNA follows: TGCAGTGCTAGAGATCTGGCCGAGCAGTACTTC.

V is TRBV19 and J is TRBJ2-5, with 15 bases fitting TRBD2. The J segment lost 5 bases and the V segment lost 5 bases, leaving 6 bases of the junction unmatched. This CDR3 contains 16 residues. Germline V lookup: CDR1 LNHDA, CDR2 SQIVND (reference sequence). The CDR3 region has the DNA TGTGCCAGTAGTGCACCAGGACTAGCGGGAGGGGAGACCCAGTACTTC. This gives the protein CASSAPGLAGGETQYF. The variable domain in full, with the rest retrieved from reference TRBV19 and TRBJ2-5, is DGGITQSPKYLFRKEGQNVTLSCEQNLNHDAMYWYRQDPGQGLRLIYYSQIVNDFQKGDIAEGYSVSREKKESFPLTVTSAQKNPTAFYLCASSAPGLAGGETQYFGPGTRLLVL.

This chain joins TRBV6-5 and TRBJ2-1; D is uncertain. The CDR3 length is 13 residues. The germline V gene encodes CDR1 MNHEY and CDR2 SVGAGI. The ends were cut back, 6 bases at V and 4 bases at J, with 10 bases in the middle. CDR3 region: CASSFTNYNEQFF. CDR3 DNA: TGTGCCAGCAGCTTTACAAATTACAATGAGCAGTTCTTC.

This rearrangement joins TRBV7-6 to TRBJ1-1; no clear D gene. This CDR3 region has 14 residues. Germline V gene sequence: CDR1 SGHVS, CDR2 FNYEAQ. Trimming left V 0 bases short and J 0 bases short, with 5 bases between. CDR3 sequence (DNA): TGTGCCAGCAGCTTAGCGTCCGTGAACACTGAAGCTTTCTTT. Protein: CASSLASVNTEAFF.

V gene TRBV28 combines with J gene TRBJ2-3; D unclear. The germline CDR1 and CDR2 sequences are MDHEN and SYDVKM. CDR3 length: 12 amino acids. CDR3 sequence: CASWGSTDTQYF. The CDR3, as DNA: TGTGCTTCATGGGGTAGCACAGATACGCAGTATTTT.

The genes are TRBV30 and TRBJ2-7; no clear D. V lost 5 bases to trimming and J lost 7 bases, with 18 bases between them. CDR1 is GTSNPN, CDR2 SVGIG, per germline (reference sequence). This CDR3 contains 13 residues. Here the CDR3 reads CAWGRLLPKEQYF. In nucleotides, the CDR3 is TGTGCCTGGGGTAGGCTTCTCCCCAAAGAGCAGTACTTC.

The rearrangement joins TRBV5-5 to TRBJ2-5; D may be TRBD1 (5 bases). Germline CDR1 SGHKS, CDR2 YYEKEE (reference sequence). V was cut by 4 bases and J by 3 bases, with 13 bases left in between. CDR3 length equals 14 residues. For the CDR3, the DNA is TGTGCCAGCAGCCCGACAGCTAGTGAAGAGACCCAGTACTTC. Amino acids: CASSPTASEETQYF. Looking up the rest from reference TRBV5-5 and TRBJ2-5 gives the full variable domain: DAGVTQSPTHLIKTRGQQVTLRCSPISGHKSVSWYQQVLGQGPQFIFQYYEKEERGRGNFPDRFSARQFPNYSSELNVNALLLGDSALYLCASSPTASEETQYFGPGTRLLVL.

The V gene is TRBV28, the J gene TRBJ2-7; no definite D call. V lost 7 bases, J lost 3 bases, and 19 bases lay in between. The CDR3 runs to 15 residues. In germline, CDR1 is MDHEN, CDR2 SYDVKM. CDR3 region: CASNGRLRPIYEQYF. The CDR3 DNA is TGTGCCAGCAACGGAAGGCTGAGGCCGATCTACGAGCAGTACTTC.

DNA for the CDR3: TGTGCCAGCAGCTTAGTGGCTGTGAACACTGAAGCTTTCTTT. Translating it yields CASSLVAVNTEAFF. V usage is TRBV11-2 and J usage is TRBJ1-1; no definite D call. The germline gives CDR1 SGHAT, CDR2 FQNNGV. Trimming stripped 1 base from V and 0 bases from J, with 6 bases between. The CDR3 contains 14 residues.

The V call is TRBV9, the J call TRBJ2-7; the match to TRBD2 covers 8 bases. CDR1 is SGDLS, CDR2 YYNGEE, per germline. J was trimmed by 1 base and V by 5 bases; bases with no gene match: 8. The CDR3 contains 15 residues. CDR3: CASSRSGAPSYEQYF. CDR3 nucleotide sequence: TGTGCCAGCAGTCGTAGCGGGGCCCCTTCCTACGAGCAGTACTTC. The full variable domain, its missing parts supplied by reference TRBV9 and TRBJ2-7, is DSGVTQTPKHLITATGQRVTLRCSPRSGDLSVYWYQQSLDQGLQFLIQYYNGEERAKGNILERFSAQQFPDLHSELNLSSLELGDSALYFCASSRSGAPSYEQYFGPGTRLTVT.

This sequence joins TRBV5-4 and TRBJ2-1, with D maybe TRBD1 (7 bases). CDR3 length: 13 amino acids. With 4 bases removed from V and 5 bases from J, the gap between germline ends came to 10 bases. Per germline, CDR1 SGHNT and CDR2 YYREEE (reference sequence). The chain's CDR3 is CASSAGQNNEQFF. CDR3 coding DNA: TGTGCCAGCAGCGCGGGACAGAACAATGAGCAGTTCTTC.

The gene calls are TRBV5-1 and TRBJ2-5; D may match TRBD1 or TRBD2 (5 bases each). The CDR3 is made up of 15 amino acids. V lost 7 bases to trimming and J lost 10 bases, with 26 bases between them. The V gene's germline CDR1 is SGHRS and CDR2 YFSETQ. The CDR3 region has the DNA TGCGCCAGCGACTCCGGGTATAGCCCCCGAGGGGTCCAGTACTTC. Translated: CASDSGYSPRGVQYF.

This clone was counted once. V is TRBV28 and J is TRBJ2-7; perhaps TRBD2 as D (5 bases). This CDR3 is built from 17 residues. Between the trimmed V and J ends, which lost 5 bases and 1 base, there was a span of 21 bases. Germline lookup yields CDR1 MDHEN and CDR2 SYDVKM. CDR3 nucleotides: TGTGCCAGCAGTACCACTCCCGGACTTTCTGGTTCCTACGAGCAGTACTTC. It is translated as CASSTTPGLSGSYEQYF.

The gene calls are TRBV9 and TRBJ1-1, with TRBD1 matching 7 bases. The germline V gene encodes CDR1 SGDLS and CDR2 YYNGEE. V trimming: 3 bases; J trimming: 4 bases; junction bases outside the gene matches: 9. The CDR3 has 15 residues. CDR3 coding DNA: TGTGCCAGCAGCGCGACAGACAGGGATGGCACTGAAGCTTTCTTT. Protein: CASSATDRDGTEAFF.

To note about this clone: Other DNA sequences in the sample encode the same CDR3. This sequence joins TRBV5-1 and TRBJ2-2; TRBD2 matches 8 bases. After removal of 1 base from V and 0 bases from J, the junction contained 2 bases not matched to a gene. The CDR3 runs to 16 residues. Germline CDR1 SGHRS, CDR2 YFSETQ. CDR3 DNA sequence: TGCGCCAGCAGCTTGTTACTAGCGGCGAACACCGGGGAGCTGTTTTTT. Translated: CASSLLLAANTGELFF.

The CDR3 DNA follows: TGCGCCAGCGGTCGTCGGGGGCGCCGGGACACCGGGGAGCTGTTTTTT. Translating gives CASGRRGRRDTGELFF. This chain links TRBV5-1 with TRBJ2-2; perhaps D is TRBD1 or TRBD2 (6 bases each). Germline V lookup: CDR1 SGHRS, CDR2 YFSETQ. The CDR3 has 16 residues. V lost 7 bases and J 3 bases, leaving 19 bases between the germline ends.

The chain has TRBV10-3 and TRBJ2-5; 8 nucleotides match TRBD1. Germline V gene lookup returns CDR1 ENHRY and CDR2 SYGVKD. V lost 5 bases and J lost 6; bases outside the gene matches: 11. The CDR3 is made up of 15 amino acids. The CDR3 nucleotides read TGTGCCATCAGTCCGTGGACAGGGAATTTGAAGACCCAGTACTTC. It yields the protein CAISPWTGNLKTQYF.

V is TRBV27 and J is TRBJ1-2, with a weak D call TRBD1 (5 bases). The CDR3 covers 12 residues. V dropped 5 bases and J dropped 5 bases, with 9 bases sitting between them. Per the germline V gene, CDR1 is MNHEY and CDR2 is SMNVEV (reference sequence). The CDR3 here is CASSTKGYGYTF. CDR3 sequence (DNA): TGTGCCAGCAGTACTAAGGGGTATGGCTACACCTTC.

The rearrangement links TRBV7-8 to TRBJ2-3, with a possible D match to TRBD1 (5 bases). From germline, CDR1 is SGHVS and CDR2 FQNEAQ. This CDR3 contains 14 residues. Trimming took off 0 bases at V and 2 bases at J, with 6 bases between the two ends. The CDR3 region is CASSLAGDTDTQYF. In DNA form, the CDR3 reads TGTGCCAGCAGCTTAGCAGGGGACACAGATACGCAGTATTTT.

The rearrangement links TRBV11-2 to TRBJ2-5; TRBD2 matches at 12 bases. The better agreement between TRBJ2-7 and the DNA end casts doubt on the J call. Per germline, CDR1 SGHAT and CDR2 FQNNGV. The CDR3 has 15 amino acids. The CDR3 DNA is TGTGCCAGCAGCCCAACTAGCGGGAGGCCCTACGAGCAGTACTTC. It translates to CASSPTSGRPYEQYF.

J is TRBJ1-4 and V is TRBV2, with unresolved D. This CDR3 comprises 10 residues. Germline V lookup: CDR1 SNHLY, CDR2 FYNNEI. V was cut by 6 bases and J by 8 bases, with 4 bases left in between. CDR3 sequence: CASRAEKLFF. The CDR3 DNA follows: TGTGCCAGCAGAGCGGAAAAACTGTTTTTT.

This chain joins TRBV6-1 and TRBJ1-5; D gene uncertain. Trimming took 8 bases from V and 1 from J, leaving 15 bases between them. This CDR3 region has 15 residues. Germline V gene sequence: CDR1 MNHNS, CDR2 SASEGT. DNA for the CDR3: TGTGCCAGCGCAGGAGGCAGTTCGAGCAATCAGCCCCAGCATTTT. Its protein is CASAGGSSSNQPQHF.